The 9 T cell receptor beta chains presented below share a single source sample, sequenced in a study of blood T cell repertoires in COVID-19. Profiled with immunoSEQ multiplex PCR; TCRdb holds only in-frame clones, not every one. Of approximately 270,000 clones listed, 91% are singletons. Sequencing was performed on PBMCs or T cells enriched from blood (not recorded which). The source of these receptors is a man in his forties who had been exposed to COVID-19.

The V and J genes are TRBV30 and TRBJ1-4; 9 bases are shared with TRBD1. From germline, CDR1 is GTSNPN and CDR2 SVGIG (reference sequence). Trimming removed 0 bases from V and 5 bases from J; junction bases left unmatched: 10. The CDR3 covers 17 residues. The CDR3 DNA follows: TGTGCCTGGAGTGTACTGGGACCGGGACAGGGAAATGAAAAACTGTTTTTT. Its protein product is CAWSVLGPGQGNEKLFF.

The rearrangement links TRBV3-1 (or the pseudogene TRBV3-2) to TRBJ1-1; a weak D match, TRBD1 (5 bases). Germline values: CDR1 LGHDT, CDR2 YNNKEL (reference sequence). V was trimmed by 1 base and J by 4 bases, leaving 10 bases between them. The CDR3 extends over 14 amino acids. The DNA for the CDR3 is TGTGCCAGCAGCCAAGTCCAGGGAGGCACTGAAGCTTTCTTT. This gives the protein CASSQVQGGTEAFF.

The chain couples TRBV28 to TRBJ2-1; perhaps TRBD2 as D (6 bases). V dropped 3 bases and J dropped 6 bases, with 12 bases sitting between them. Germline V gives CDR1 MDHEN, CDR2 SYDVKM. This CDR3 region has 14 residues. The CDR3 sequence is CASSFGGTGNEQFF. The CDR3 DNA reads TGTGCCAGCAGTTTCGGGGGTACGGGCAATGAGCAGTTCTTC.

The chain joins TRBV27 to TRBJ1-1; D not certain. This CDR3 has 14 residues. V was clipped by 5 bases and J by 1 base, with 11 bases between them. Germline V CDR1 and CDR2: MNHEY, SMNVEV (reference sequence). The DNA of the CDR3 is TGTGCCAGCAGTCCCCGACACTGGAACACTGAAGCTTTCTTT. This sequence encodes CASSPRHWNTEAFF.

V gene TRBV27 combines with J gene TRBJ1-5, with D unresolved. Trimming took off 9 bases at V and 7 bases at J, with 16 bases between the two ends. The germline CDR1 and CDR2 sequences are MNHEY and SMNVEV (reference sequence). The CDR3 has 13 amino acids. CDR3 region: CASSRQFGQPQHF. CDR3 nucleotide sequence: TGTGCCAGTTCAAGACAATTCGGCCAGCCCCAGCATTTT.

In its sample, this clone was seen once. CDR3 residues: CASTGGTGPGYTF. For the CDR3, the DNA is TGTGCCAGCACTGGTGGGACAGGGCCTGGCTACACCTTC. V usage is TRBV11-2 and J usage is TRBJ1-2, with TRBD1 matching over 9 bases. The trim removed 7 bases at V and 7 bases at J, leaving 7 bases unmatched. The germline gives CDR1 SGHAT, CDR2 FQNNGV. CDR3 length: 13 residues.

The chain is built from TRBV20-1 and TRBJ1-2, with a weak D call TRBD1 (6 bases). The ends were cut back, 3 bases at V and 3 bases at J, with 26 bases in the middle. The germline V gene encodes CDR1 DFQATT and CDR2 SNEGSKA (reference sequence). This CDR3 contains 18 residues. The CDR3 region is CSASLAGAWGPRDYGYTF. In nucleotides, the CDR3 is TGCAGTGCTAGTCTGGCGGGGGCGTGGGGGCCTAGGGACTATGGCTACACCTTC.

The chain couples TRBV5-6 to TRBJ1-5; no definite D call. CDR3 size: 13 residues. Germline CDR1 and CDR2: SGHDT and YYEEEE. The germline V and J ends were trimmed by 0 bases and 3 bases, with 4 bases remaining between them. CDR3 region: CASSLAVNQPQHF. The CDR3 DNA reads TGTGCCAGCAGCTTGGCAGTCAATCAGCCCCAGCATTTT.

Only one count was recorded for this clone. This chain links TRBV29-1 with TRBJ1-4; 8 nucleotides match TRBD1. The V gene end was trimmed by 4 bases and the J gene end by 3 bases; junction bases not matched to a gene: 4. Germline V gives CDR1 SQVTM, CDR2 ANQGSEA. The CDR3 runs to 14 residues. This chain's CDR3 is CSVGRGHANEKLFF. Written as DNA, the CDR3 is TGCAGCGTTGGCAGGGGGCACGCTAATGAAAAACTGTTTTTT.